What follows are 28 T cell receptor beta chains derived from one specimen sequenced in a study of T cell repertoires in cytomegalovirus infection. TCRdb reanalysed the reads using MiXCR and keeps one entry per CDR3 protein. The repertoire holds roughly 150,000 distinct CDR3 sequences, 23% seen once, with approximately 11% in the top ten. Input material: PBMCs. The receptors shown here come from a human donor in good health (CMV status not recorded). Some clones in this sample may be carry-over from other donors' samples.

The chain combines TRBV7-9 with TRBJ1-2; possibly TRBD1 for D (6 bases). V lost 6 bases to trimming and J lost 4 bases, with 9 bases between them. The CDR3 sequence is 12 residues long. Germline values: CDR1 SEHNR, CDR2 FQNEAQ (reference sequence). The CDR3 sequence is CASRQGTYGYTF. The DNA for the CDR3 is TGTGCCAGCAGACAGGGTACCTATGGCTACACCTTC. Variable domain in full (rest from reference TRBV7-9 and TRBJ1-2): DTGVSQNPRHKITKRGQNVTFRCDPISEHNRLYWYRQTLGQGPEFLTYFQNEAQLEKSRLLSDRFSAERPKGSFSTLEIQRTEQGDSAMYLCASRQGTYGYTFGSGTRLTVV.

This clonotype appeared a few times. The rearrangement joins TRBV20-1 to TRBJ2-5; D possibly uses TRBD1 or TRBD2 (5 bases each). CDR1 and CDR2 from the germline V gene are DFQATT and SNEGSKA (reference sequence). This CDR3 is 13 amino acids long. V shed 3 bases and J shed 2 bases, with 10 bases lying between them. The CDR3 coding sequence is TGCAGTGCTAGTCCCGGGGCGCAAGAGACCCAGTACTTC. The encoded protein is CSASPGAQETQYF.

This clonotype was recorded many times. The CDR3 DNA reads as TGTGCCAGCAGTGGGACTTCCTACGAGCAGTACTTC. It specifies CASSGTSYEQYF. The J gene is TRBJ2-7, the V gene TRBV7-9, with D perhaps matching TRBD2 (6 bases). Germline assignment: CDR1 SEHNR and CDR2 FQNEAQ (reference sequence). The CDR3 spans 12 residues. V was cut by 6 bases and J by 1 base, with 7 bases left in between.

This clonotype occurred a few times. This chain joins TRBV14 and TRBJ1-3, with no clear D. Germline V gene data show CDR1 as SGHDN and CDR2 as FVKESK. V gave up 4 bases and J gave up 2 bases, with 9 bases separating them. The CDR3 contains 14 residues. The CDR3 nucleotides are TGTGCCAGCAGCCTTTCCGGGACTGGAAACACCATATATTTT. Translated, it gives CASSLSGTGNTIYF.

This clonotype appeared many times. The CDR3 DNA sequence: TGTGCCACCAGCAGAGTCCCGGGACAGCCTAATCAGCCCCAGCATTTT. This sequence encodes CATSRVPGQPNQPQHF. The chain couples TRBV15 to TRBJ1-5; 7 bases are shared with TRBD1. CDR3 length: 16 residues. Trimming took 1 base from V and 4 from J; bases not matched to a gene: 7. Germline lookup yields CDR1 LNHNV and CDR2 YYDKDF (reference sequence).

This chain joins TRBV28 and TRBJ2-7; 8 bases line up with TRBD1. Losses at the gene ends were 7 bases for V and 1 base for J; bases not matched to a gene: 9. The CDR3 is 15 residues long. The germline V gene encodes CDR1 MDHEN and CDR2 SYDVKM. DNA for the CDR3: TGTGCCAGCAACGAAGGACAGGGCATTTCCTACGAGCAGTACTTC. Its translation is CASNEGQGISYEQYF.

This clonotype was seen only a few times. The rearrangement uses TRBV7-2 and TRBJ2-1, with a possible D match to TRBD2 (5 bases). Germline CDR1 and CDR2: SGHTA and FQGNSA. V gave up 2 bases and J gave up 0 bases, with 14 bases separating them. The length of the CDR3 is 17 residues. CDR3 amino acids: CASSLYRRASSYNEQFF. Written as DNA, the CDR3 is TGTGCCAGCAGCTTATATAGGCGGGCTAGCTCCTACAATGAGCAGTTCTTC.

CDR3 protein: CASSQDLVGLAGPYEQYF. As DNA, the CDR3 is TGTGCCAGCAGCCAAGATCTTGTCGGGCTAGCGGGGCCTTACGAGCAGTACTTC. The chain recombines TRBV4-2 with TRBJ2-7; TRBD2 matches 9 bases. Per the germline V gene, CDR1 is LGHNA and CDR2 is YNFKEQ. The CDR3 totals 18 residues. V trimming: 0 bases; J trimming: 4 bases; junction bases outside the gene matches: 13.

This clonotype has only a few counts. The V gene is TRBV7-3, the J gene TRBJ2-5, with no clear D. Between the trimmed V and J ends, which lost 2 bases and 1 base, there was a span of 11 bases. From germline, CDR1 is SGHTA and CDR2 FQGTGA. CDR3 length: 15 amino acids. DNA of the CDR3: TGTGCCAGCAGCTTATATGGCGACTCCCAAGAGACCCAGTACTTC. Its protein product is CASSLYGDSQETQYF.

This clonotype was counted ten times or more. The chain has TRBV7-9 and TRBJ1-4; 10 bases agree with TRBD1. Germline loops: CDR1 SEHNR, CDR2 FQNEAQ (reference sequence). The V gene end was trimmed by 1 base and the J gene end by 4 bases; junction bases not matched to a gene: 6. This CDR3 spans 17 amino acids. The CDR3 loop reads CASSLGQGARDNEKLFF. The CDR3 DNA reads as TGTGCCAGCAGCTTAGGACAGGGGGCGCGGGATAATGAAAAACTGTTTTTT.

This clonotype was detected only a few times. The chain has TRBV20-1 and TRBJ2-1; 12 nucleotides agree with TRBD2. V gave up 6 bases and J gave up 6 bases; unmatched junction bases: 9. Per the germline V gene, CDR1 is DFQATT and CDR2 is SNEGSKA (reference sequence). The CDR3 loop spans 15 amino acids. The CDR3 nucleotides are TGCAGTGCCCGCACTTCTAGCGGGGGGGGCAATGAGCAGTTCTTC. Amino acid sequence: CSARTSSGGGNEQFF.

This clonotype appeared a few times. The rearrangement joins TRBV29-1 to TRBJ1-2, with TRBD1 as a possible D gene (5 bases). Trimming removed 1 base at V and 2 bases at J, with 11 bases between. The CDR3 extends over 14 amino acids. Per the germline V gene, CDR1 is SQVTM and CDR2 is ANQGSEA. Here the CDR3 reads CSVEVRGLNYGYTF. The CDR3 DNA sequence: TGCAGCGTTGAAGTCCGGGGCCTGAACTATGGCTACACCTTC.

The V call is TRBV29-1, the J call TRBJ1-2; 7 bases agree with TRBD1. The CDR3 length is 12 residues. With 2 bases clipped from V and 10 bases from J, the junction kept 7 bases outside the gene matches. Germline CDR1 reads SQVTM; CDR2 reads ANQGSEA. CDR3 DNA sequence: TGCAGCGTTGAAATGGACAGGAGCTCCTACACCTTC. It specifies CSVEMDRSSYTF.

The chain employs TRBV2 and TRBJ1-1; 7 nucleotides agree with TRBD1. Germline V CDR1 and CDR2: SNHLY, FYNNEI. This CDR3 is 15 amino acids long. V lost 6 bases, J lost 1 base, and 8 bases stayed unmatched. CDR3 amino acids: CASSRTGNQNTEAFF. The CDR3 nucleotides read TGTGCCAGCAGCCGGACAGGAAACCAGAACACTGAAGCTTTCTTT.

This clonotype was observed a handful of times. The chain carries TRBV7-2 and TRBJ2-3, with D possibly being TRBD1 or TRBD2 (6 bases each). Germline V gives CDR1 SGHTA, CDR2 FQGNSA. V was clipped by 2 bases and J by 2 bases, with 11 bases between them. This CDR3 spans 15 amino acids. The CDR3 reads CASSLTGADTDTQYF. The CDR3 DNA sequence: TGTGCCAGCAGCTTAACGGGGGCCGACACAGATACGCAGTATTTT.

This CDR3 reads CASGFSSGIYGYTF. The CDR3 coding sequence is TGTGCCAGCGGGTTCTCATCGGGAATCTATGGCTACACCTTC. The gene calls are TRBV7-8 and TRBJ1-2; D is ambiguous. The CDR3 loop spans 14 amino acids. The V gene's germline CDR1 is SGHVS and CDR2 FQNEAQ. Trimming shortened V by 8 bases and J by 4 bases, and 17 bases separated the two germline ends.

This clonotype was observed many times. The chain combines TRBV20-1 with TRBJ2-1, with D tentatively TRBD2 (5 bases). Germline CDR1 is DFQATT and CDR2 is SNEGSKA (reference sequence). The CDR3 has 15 residues. V was trimmed by 6 bases and J by 4 bases, leaving 19 bases between them. CDR3 protein: CSAAPSLGQYNEQFF. The CDR3 DNA follows: TGCAGTGCGGCCCCTAGCCTAGGCCAATACAATGAGCAGTTCTTC.

The chain couples TRBV20-1 to TRBJ2-1; TRBD2 matches at 10 bases. Germline V gene data show CDR1 as DFQATT and CDR2 as SNEGSKA (reference sequence). Trimming cost V 1 base and J 6 bases; bases outside gene matches: 6. This CDR3 contains 15 residues. The CDR3 region has the DNA TGCAGTGCTAGAGCCGGGACTAGCGTCTTCAATGAGCAGTTCTTC. It encodes CSARAGTSVFNEQFF.

This chain connects TRBV12-3 or TRBV12-4 to TRBJ2-3; tentative D call: TRBD2 (6 bases). The CDR3 length is 12 residues. V gave up 5 bases and J gave up 5 bases, with 8 bases separating them. The CDR3 reads CASSPGGDTQYF. The CDR3 bases are TGTGCCAGCAGTCCCGGGGGAGATACGCAGTATTTT.

This clonotype was counted once. This could be a read error, since a much larger clone is one nucleotide away. The chain is built from TRBV7-3 and TRBJ1-1; a possible D gene is TRBD1 (6 bases). The CDR3 spans 14 residues. Trimming pared 1 base from V and 11 bases from J, leaving 17 bases between. CDR1 and CDR2 (germline): SGHTA, FQGTGA. The CDR3 coding sequence is TGTGCCAGCAGCTTAAAGGGACACTCAAGGCGGGCTTTCTTT. Its translation is CASSLKGHSRRAFF.

This clonotype showed up just a few times. The chain couples TRBV5-1 to TRBJ2-7, with 7 bases fitting TRBD1. This CDR3 spans 13 amino acids. V was pared by 5 bases and J by 2 bases, with 4 bases of the junction left unmatched. In germline, CDR1 is SGHRS, CDR2 YFSETQ. This chain's CDR3 is CASRTGAAYEQYF. CDR3 DNA sequence: TGCGCCAGCAGAACAGGGGCCGCCTACGAGCAGTACTTC.

This clonotype was picked up a small number of times. The chain uses TRBV18 and TRBJ1-5; the match to TRBD1 covers 10 bases. The germline V gene has CDR1 KGHSH and CDR2 LQKENI. V gave up 1 base and J gave up 1 base; unmatched junction bases: 7. The CDR3 loop spans 18 amino acids. For the CDR3, the DNA is TGTGCCAGCTCACCACTGACAGGGGGCGGGAGGAGCAATCAGCCCCAGCATTTT. Translation gives CASSPLTGGGRSNQPQHF.

At least ten counts were recorded for this clonotype. The chain couples TRBV18 to TRBJ2-1; D remains ambiguous. This CDR3 region has 11 residues. Germline loops: CDR1 KGHSH, CDR2 LQKENI. V lost 2 bases to trimming and J lost 6 bases, with 2 bases between them. DNA of the CDR3: TGTGCCAGCTCACCAGCCAATGAGCAGTTCTTC. It specifies CASSPANEQFF.

This clonotype has a count of ten or more. The chain has TRBV19 and TRBJ2-1; 14 positions match TRBD2. The length of the CDR3 is 15 residues. The junction had 3 bases not matched to a gene; V was cut back by 5 bases and J by 6 bases. The germline CDR1 and CDR2 sequences are LNHDA and SQIVND (reference sequence). The CDR3 nucleotides are TGTGCCAGTAGTTCCGGGACTAGCGGGAGCAATGAGCAGTTCTTC. It is translated as CASSSGTSGSNEQFF. The full variable domain, completed using reference TRBV19 and TRBJ2-1, is DGGITQSPKYLFRKEGQNVTLSCEQNLNHDAMYWYRQDPGQGLRLIYYSQIVNDFQKGDIAEGYSVSREKKESFPLTVTSAQKNPTAFYLCASSSGTSGSNEQFFGPGTRLTVL.

This clonotype came up a few times. The chain joins TRBV6-5 to TRBJ2-2; unclear D gene. Germline V CDR1 and CDR2: MNHEY, SVGAGI. The CDR3 contains 15 residues. The ends were cut back, 2 bases at V and 4 bases at J, with 11 bases in the middle. CDR3 nucleotide sequence: TGTGCCAGCAGTTACGTGCAGTTGGGCACCGGGGAGCTGTTTTTT. It encodes CASSYVQLGTGELFF.

The rearrangement uses TRBV28 and TRBJ2-3, with 9 bases aligning to TRBD2. Germline values: CDR1 MDHEN, CDR2 SYDVKM. This CDR3 contains 16 residues. The junction had 8 bases not matched to a gene; V was cut back by 5 bases and J by 2 bases. The CDR3 reads CASSRAGGRYTDTQYF. The CDR3 DNA reads as TGTGCCAGCAGTAGGGCGGGAGGGCGATACACAGATACGCAGTATTTT.

CDR3 DNA: TGTGCCAGCAGTTTTTTTTGGCAGGGGCTAGAGACCCAGTACTTC. Translating gives CASSFFWQGLETQYF. V usage is TRBV27 and J usage is TRBJ2-5; D may be TRBD1 (6 bases). Per germline, CDR1 MNHEY and CDR2 SMNVEV (reference sequence). Trimming took off 3 bases at V and 4 bases at J, with 15 bases between the two ends. The CDR3 contains 15 residues.

This clonotype appeared a single time. A read error is possible here, since a much larger clone lies one base away. The conserved phenylalanine or tryptophan normally closing the CDR3 is absent here, so this likely arose from a read error. J is TRBJ2-3 and V is TRBV10-3, with 9 bases fitting TRBD2. This CDR3 comprises 15 residues. Germline values: CDR1 ENHRY, CDR2 SYGVKD. V lost 4 bases and J lost 2; bases outside the gene matches: 4. CDR3 nucleotide sequence: TGTGCCATCAGTGTGGCTAGCGGGGTCACAGATACGCAGTATTTA. This codes for CAISVASGVTDTQYL.